The next 8 T cell receptor beta chains were all read from a single sample in a study of blood T cell repertoires in COVID-19. Profiled with immunoSEQ multiplex PCR; TCRdb holds only in-frame clones, not every one. The sample lists some 250,000 clones, just over 85% occurring once. Material: peripheral blood. Receptors originate from a young man who had recovered from COVID-19.

The chain uses TRBV11-2 and TRBJ2-7, with D unresolved. V was trimmed by 1 base and J by 6 bases, leaving 4 bases between them. The germline V gene encodes CDR1 SGHAT and CDR2 FQNNGV. The CDR3 runs to 11 residues. The CDR3 reads CASSLVFEQYF. Here the CDR3 DNA reads TGTGCCAGCAGCTTAGTATTCGAGCAGTACTTC.

The chain recombines TRBV4-1 with TRBJ2-5, with D perhaps TRBD2 (7 bases). Germline CDR1 reads MGHRA; CDR2 reads YSYEKL. The CDR3 has 16 amino acids. V lost 2 bases, J lost 1 base, and 14 bases lay in between. The CDR3 bases are TGCGCCAGCAGCCAACTAGCGGACAGCATCCAAGAGACCCAGTACTTC. The encoded protein is CASSQLADSIQETQYF.

The rearrangement joins TRBV14 to TRBJ2-2, with D possibly being TRBD1 (6 bases). Germline V gene lookup returns CDR1 SGHDN and CDR2 FVKESK. V lost 1 base to trimming and J lost 0 bases, with 21 bases between them. This CDR3 contains 20 residues. In DNA, the CDR3 is TGTGCCAGCAGCCAAGGCAGAGGGACAACTCCACTCGCGAACACCGGGGAGCTGTTTTTT. Translation: CASSQGRGTTPLANTGELFF.

This clone was seen repeatedly, ten times or more. The chain carries TRBV7-8 and TRBJ2-1, with D unclear. Per germline, CDR1 SGHVS and CDR2 FQNEAQ. Trimming took off 1 base at V and 12 bases at J, with 7 bases between the two ends. This CDR3 comprises 11 residues. The DNA for the CDR3 is TGTGCCAGCAGCTTAGGGTCGGGGCAGTTCTTC. It yields the protein CASSLGSGQFF.

This clone was seen a single time. The genes are TRBV19 and TRBJ2-1, with 9 bases matching TRBD1. The V and J ends lost 8 bases and 5 bases, in that order; junction bases with no gene match: 10. Germline assignment: CDR1 LNHDA and CDR2 SQIVND (reference sequence). This CDR3 has 15 amino acids. The CDR3 loop is CASRRPGQGNNEQFF. Here the CDR3 DNA reads TGTGCCAGTCGAAGGCCGGGACAGGGCAACAATGAGCAGTTCTTC.

The rearrangement uses TRBV5-1 and TRBJ1-5, with D unresolved. In germline, CDR1 is SGHRS, CDR2 YFSETQ. The V end was cut by 0 bases, the J end by 1 base, with 11 bases between. The CDR3 extends over 16 amino acids. The CDR3 protein is CASSLDSGLSNQPQHF. The CDR3, as DNA: TGCGCCAGCAGCTTGGACTCCGGGTTGAGCAATCAGCCCCAGCATTTT. The full variable domain, its missing parts supplied by reference TRBV5-1 and TRBJ1-5, is KAGVTQTPRYLIKTRGQQVTLSCSPISGHRSVSWYQQTPGQGLQFLFEYFSETQRNKGNFPGRFSGRQFSNSRSEMNVSTLELGDSALYLCASSLDSGLSNQPQHFGDGTRLSIL.

This clone was recorded once. The rearrangement joins TRBV5-4 to TRBJ2-1, with D tentatively TRBD1 (6 bases). The CDR3 is 14 amino acids. Trimming removed 4 bases at V and 4 bases at J, with 12 bases between. Germline V gene sequence: CDR1 SGHNT, CDR2 YYREEE (reference sequence). The CDR3 DNA reads as TGTGCCAGCAGCGGCACACAGGGATACAATGAGCAGTTCTTC. This gives the protein CASSGTQGYNEQFF. Complete variable domain (other parts from reference TRBV5-4 and TRBJ2-1): ETGVTQSPTHLIKTRGQQVTLRCSSQSGHNTVSWYQQALGQGPQFIFQYYREEENGRGNFPPRFSGLQFPNYSSELNVNALELDDSALYLCASSGTQGYNEQFFGPGTRLTVL.

The V gene is TRBV6-4, the J gene TRBJ1-2; D remains ambiguous. Looked up from germline, CDR1 is MRHNA and CDR2 is SNTAGT. The CDR3 is made up of 13 amino acids. V lost 4 bases to trimming and J lost 1 base, with 7 bases between them. CDR3 protein: CASSARSNYGYTF. CDR3 nucleotide sequence: TGTGCCAGCAGTGCGAGGAGTAACTATGGCTACACCTTC.